Presented here are 5 T cell receptor beta chains from one specimen sequenced in a study of technical replicates of blood from a handful of donors. Here immunoSEQ multiplex PCR was the method, and the copy in TCRdb shows in-frame clones only, minus some. The sample lists roughly 80,000 clones, 90% to 95% seen once, with roughly 0.37% in the top ten. Input material: T cells isolated from PBMCs. The receptors stem from a human donor in good health.

This chain connects TRBV6-5 to TRBJ2-1; D call uncertain. CDR1 and CDR2 from the germline V gene are MNHEY and SVGAGI. V lost 0 bases and J 4 bases, leaving 13 bases between the germline ends. CDR3 length: 16 residues. The CDR3 reads CASSYSKPPYYNEQFF. The CDR3, as DNA: TGTGCCAGCAGTTACTCGAAACCTCCCTATTACAATGAGCAGTTCTTC.

V gene TRBV18 combines with J gene TRBJ2-1; the D is unclear. Germline V gives CDR1 KGHSH, CDR2 LQKENI. The CDR3 totals 15 residues. The V and J ends lost 2 bases and 5 bases respectively, with 13 bases between them. The CDR3 region has the DNA TGTGCCAGCTCACCATTCGCTGCCGAGCACAATGAGCAGTTCTTC. It yields the protein CASSPFAAEHNEQFF.

With respect to this clone: This sample also contains other DNA sequences that code for the same CDR3. The chain carries TRBV13 and TRBJ1-1; 7 bases align to TRBD1. V lost 4 bases, J lost 5 bases, and 10 bases stayed unmatched. The length of the CDR3 is 15 residues. CDR1 is PRHDT and CDR2 is FYEKMQ in the germline V gene (reference sequence). Written as DNA, the CDR3 is TGTGCCAGCAGCTCTAGGCGGACAGGAAGAACTGAAGCTTTCTTT. The encoded protein is CASSSRRTGRTEAFF.

The V gene is TRBV5-4, the J gene TRBJ1-4; D is perhaps TRBD1 (6 bases). Per the germline V gene, CDR1 is SGHNT and CDR2 is YYREEE (reference sequence). The CDR3 length is 15 residues. V was shortened by 4 bases and J by 8 bases, with 18 bases between the two germline ends. As DNA, the CDR3 is TGTGCCAGCAGCCCCAGCCGGAACCAGGGGGAAAAACTGTTTTTT. Translation: CASSPSRNQGEKLFF.

This clone was counted once. This chain links TRBV4-2 with TRBJ2-1; D unclear. CDR1 is LGHNA, CDR2 YNFKEQ, per germline. This CDR3 is 12 amino acids long. V was shortened by 0 bases and J by 5 bases, with 2 bases between the two germline ends. The CDR3 DNA follows: TGTGCCAGCAGCCAAGACGACAATGAGCAGTTCTTC. Amino acids: CASSQDDNEQFF.